This T cell receptor beta chain was retrieved from a study of cytomegalovirus exposure and HLA in healthy donors. Overall study: The approximately 110 validation repertoires were reported in a later analysis to have been generated on the same platform as the roughly 670 first-cohort repertoires. Study-wide findings and caveats: Through in vitro validation, three CMV-associated chains were shown to be specific for CMV antigens. Overall, approximately 150 TCR beta chains were annotated as cytomegalovirus-associated.

Germline V gene lookup returns CDR1 SGHRS and CDR2 YFSETQ. The CDR3 extends over 15 amino acids. After removal of 4 bases from V and 3 bases from J, the junction contained 6 bases not matched to a gene. As for this clone: What it binds is not known.

TCRdb's copy holds only in-frame clones and misses some; the assay was immunoSEQ multiplex PCR. The sample includes tens of thousands of clones, 84% of them seen just once. The sample taken for sequencing was PBMCs. The chain uses TRBV5-1 and TRBJ1-2; 10 bases map to TRBD1. The sequence came from a woman between 18 and 29 years old in good health and CMV-seropositive. Here the CDR3 DNA reads TGCGCCAGCAGCGAGGACAGGGGGTGGGACTATGGCTACACCTTC. Its translation is CASSEDRGWDYGYTF.